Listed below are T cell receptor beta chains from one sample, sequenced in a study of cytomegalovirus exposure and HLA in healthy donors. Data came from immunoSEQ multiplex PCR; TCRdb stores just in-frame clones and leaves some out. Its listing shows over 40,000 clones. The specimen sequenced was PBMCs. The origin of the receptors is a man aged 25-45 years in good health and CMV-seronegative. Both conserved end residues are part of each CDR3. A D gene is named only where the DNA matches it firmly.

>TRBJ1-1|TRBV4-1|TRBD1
TGCGCCAGCAGCCAAGGGCAGGGGGCGTTCACTGAAGCTTTCTTT
CASSQGQGAFTEAFF
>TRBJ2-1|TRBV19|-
TGTGCCAGTAGCCAGGACTTTTTCAGCTCCTACAATGAGCAGTTCTTC
CASSQDFFSSYNEQFF
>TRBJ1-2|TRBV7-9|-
TGTGCCAGCAGCTTAGTCCAGGGTTATGGCTACACCTTC
CASSLVQGYGYTF
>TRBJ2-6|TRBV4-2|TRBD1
TGTGCCAGCAGCCAAGAGGACAGGCCTGGGGCCAACGTCCTGACTTTC
CASSQEDRPGANVLTF
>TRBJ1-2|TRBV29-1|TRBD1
TGCAGCGTTGACAGTCCGGACAGGGCTAACTATGGCTACACCTTC
CSVDSPDRANYGYTF
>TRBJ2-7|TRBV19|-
TGTGCCAGTAGCCAAGGAGGGACCGCCTACGAGCAGTACTTC
CASSQGGTAYEQYF
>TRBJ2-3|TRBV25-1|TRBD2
TGTGCCAGCAGTGATATCCTAGCGGGGAGCACAGATACGCAGTATTTT
CASSDILAGSTDTQYF
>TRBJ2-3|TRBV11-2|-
TGTGCCAGCACATCATCCGGGGGTACGCAGTATTTT
CASTSSGGTQYF
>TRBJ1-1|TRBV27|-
TGTGCCAGCAGTTTAGGGGGGGACACTGAAGCTTTCTTT
CASSLGGDTEAFF
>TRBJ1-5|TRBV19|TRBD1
TGTGCCAGTAGTGACAGGGGTTGGGGTCAGCCCCAGCATTTT
CASSDRGWGQPQHF
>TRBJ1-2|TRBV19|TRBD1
TGTGCCAGTACCTCGAGGGAAGGACAGGGGGTTGGATATGGCTACACCTTC
CASTSREGQGVGYGYTF
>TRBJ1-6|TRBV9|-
TGTGCCAGCAGCGACCGGAGTGGTTCACCCCTCCACTTT
CASSDRSGSPLHF
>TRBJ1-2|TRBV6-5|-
TGTGCCAGCAGTTACTCGACAGGCGTTGGGTATGGCTACACCTTC
CASSYSTGVGYGYTF
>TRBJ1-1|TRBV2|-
TGTGCCAGCAGGGTTGACAGTTTTGAAGCTTTCTTT
CASRVDSFEAFF
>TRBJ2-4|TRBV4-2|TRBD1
TGTGCCAGCAGCCAACTCGACAGGGGGGCCAAAAACATTCAGTACTTC
CASSQLDRGAKNIQYF
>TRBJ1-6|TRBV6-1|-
TGTGCCAGCAGAATAGGAGAAATTGATTCACCCCTCCACTTT
CASRIGEIDSPLHF
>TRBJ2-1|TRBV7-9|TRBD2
TGTGCCAGCAGCTTAGCAGGGACTAGCGGGGGGGCTAATGAGCAGTTCTTC
CASSLAGTSGGANEQFF
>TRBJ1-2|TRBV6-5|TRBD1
TGTGCCAGCAGTAAACCGGGACAGGCCGCCTATGGCTACACCTTC
CASSKPGQAAYGYTF
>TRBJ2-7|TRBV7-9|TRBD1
TGTGCCAGCAGCCCGACAGGGGGACTTTACGAGCAGTACTTC
CASSPTGGLYEQYF
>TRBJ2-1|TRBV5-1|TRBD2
TGCGCCACTTCTACTAGCGGGAGGGTGGATGAGCAGTTCTTC
CATSTSGRVDEQFF
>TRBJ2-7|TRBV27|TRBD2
TGTGCCAGCAGTTTATATTCTAGCGGGGGTTACGAGCAGTACTTC
CASSLYSSGGYEQYF
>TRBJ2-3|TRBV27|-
TGTGCCAGCAGCCCCACGTGGGAGCCAGATACGCAGTATTTT
CASSPTWEPDTQYF
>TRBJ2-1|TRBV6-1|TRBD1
TGTGCCAGCAGTGAACAAGGGGGCAGAGACAATGAGCAGTTCTTC
CASSEQGGRDNEQFF
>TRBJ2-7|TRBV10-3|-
TGTGCCATCAGTGAGTCTGGAGCCGCCTACGAGCAGTACTTC
CAISESGAAYEQYF
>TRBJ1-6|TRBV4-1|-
TGCGCCAGCAGCCAAGATGTCAGGGTTTCACCCCTCCACTTT
CASSQDVRVSPLHF
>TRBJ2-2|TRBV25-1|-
TGTGCCAGTAGAACTAACACCGGGGAGCTGTTTTTT
CASRTNTGELFF
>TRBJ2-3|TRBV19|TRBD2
TGTGCCTGCGGTCGGGGACTAGCGGGAGACACAGATACGCAGTATTTT
CACGRGLAGDTDTQYF